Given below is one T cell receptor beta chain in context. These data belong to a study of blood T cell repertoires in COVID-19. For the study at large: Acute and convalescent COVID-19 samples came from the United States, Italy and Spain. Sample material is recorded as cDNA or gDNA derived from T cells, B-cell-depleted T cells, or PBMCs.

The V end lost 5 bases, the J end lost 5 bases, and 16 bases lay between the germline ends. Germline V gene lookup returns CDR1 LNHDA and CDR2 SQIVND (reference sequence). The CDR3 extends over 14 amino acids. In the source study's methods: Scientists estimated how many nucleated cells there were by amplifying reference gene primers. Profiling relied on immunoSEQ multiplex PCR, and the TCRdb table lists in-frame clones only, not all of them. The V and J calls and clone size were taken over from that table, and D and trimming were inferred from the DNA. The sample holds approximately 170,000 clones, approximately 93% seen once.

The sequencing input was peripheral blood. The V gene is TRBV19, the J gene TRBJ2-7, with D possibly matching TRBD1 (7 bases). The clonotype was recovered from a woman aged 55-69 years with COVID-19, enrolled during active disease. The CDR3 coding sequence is TGTGCCAGTAGTTTAGCAGGGGGGTTCAACGAGCAGTACTTC. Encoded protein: CASSLAGGFNEQYF.